Listed below are T cell receptor beta chains from one sample, sequenced in a study of blood T cell repertoires in COVID-19. TCRdb's copy holds only in-frame clones and misses some; the assay was immunoSEQ multiplex PCR. The table lists 250,000 to 300,000 clones, just over 90% of them singletons. Sequenced: PBMCs or T cells enriched from blood (not recorded which). These receptors were collected from a woman aged 40 to 49 with acute COVID-19. Both conserved end residues are part of each CDR3. A D gene is named only where the DNA matches it firmly. Not every row has a clone size; where given, it reads once, few, many or a size class.

size,D,V,J,CDR3,DNA
.,TRBD1,TRBV24-1,TRBJ1-4,CATSGKQGANEKLFF,TGTGCCACCAGTGGCAAACAGGGGGCTAATGAAAAACTGTTTTTT
.,TRBD2,TRBV11-2,TRBJ2-5,CASSSGLAGAPETQYF,TGTGCCAGCAGCTCCGGACTAGCGGGAGCCCCAGAGACCCAGTACTTC
once,TRBD1,TRBV7-9,TRBJ1-3,CASRSRGANTIYF,TGTGCCAGCAGGTCCAGGGGGGCAAACACCATATATTTT
.,TRBD1,TRBV2,TRBJ2-7,CASRAGTDYEQYF,TGTGCCAGCAGGGCCGGGACAGACTACGAGCAGTACTTC
few,.,TRBV4-2,TRBJ2-2,CASSQAPGANTGELFF,TGTGCCAGCAGCCAAGCCCCAGGGGCGAACACCGGGGAGCTGTTTTTT
.,TRBD2,TRBV27,TRBJ2-7,CASSFSGYSYEQYF,TGTGCCAGCAGTTTTAGCGGGTATTCCTACGAGCAGTACTTC
.,.,TRBV5-4,TRBJ2-3,CASGSRYSSSTDTQYF,TGTGCCAGCGGGAGCCGCTACTCCTCTAGCACAGATACGCAGTATTTT
.,TRBD1,TRBV6-1,TRBJ2-7,CASSDMRGRAYEQYF,TGTGCCAGCAGTGATATGAGGGGGCGCGCCTACGAGCAGTACTTC
few,.,TRBV14,TRBJ1-1,CASSRYRGTEAFF,TGTGCCAGCAGCCGTTATAGGGGGACTGAAGCTTTCTTT
.,.,TRBV18,TRBJ1-1,CASSTSGNTEAFF,TGTGCCAGCTCAACCTCAGGGAACACTGAAGCTTTCTTT
.,.,TRBV19,TRBJ1-1,CASSIPGAGSNTEAFF,TGTGCCAGTAGTATCCCAGGGGCAGGGTCGAACACTGAAGCTTTCTTT
.,TRBD1,TRBV7-9,TRBJ2-7,CASSTSPTGGTGAYEQYF,TGTGCCAGCAGCACATCTCCAACCGGGGGGACAGGGGCCTACGAGCAGTACTTC
.,.,TRBV11-3,TRBJ1-4,CASSKSSGVEDEKLFF,TGTGCCAGCAGCAAAAGCTCGGGGGTGGAGGATGAAAAACTGTTTTTT
.,.,TRBV7-9,TRBJ2-7,CASTNSHEQYF,TGTGCCAGCACTAACAGCCACGAGCAGTACTTC
.,.,TRBV15,TRBJ2-7,CATSRDLYGQTYEQYF,TGTGCCACCAGCAGAGATCTGTACGGACAGACCTACGAGCAGTACTTC
.,TRBD1,TRBV7-9,TRBJ2-5,CASSQSGGGETQYF,TGTGCCAGCAGCCAATCAGGGGGCGGAGAGACCCAGTACTTC
once,TRBD1,TRBV2,TRBJ2-2,CASSGQGAHTGELFF,TGTGCCAGCAGTGGGCAGGGGGCGCACACCGGGGAGCTGTTTTTT
.,TRBD1,TRBV19,TRBJ1-1,CASSVPGTGGFEAFF,TGTGCCAGTAGCGTCCCCGGGACAGGGGGCTTTGAAGCTTTCTTT
.,.,TRBV27,TRBJ2-1,CASSKLDEQFF,TGTGCCAGCAGTAAACTAGATGAGCAGTTCTTC
.,.,TRBV27,TRBJ1-1,CASSLWGENTEAFF,TGTGCCAGCAGTTTATGGGGGGAGAACACTGAAGCTTTCTTT
.,TRBD1,TRBV6-5,TRBJ2-7,CASSYGTGAYEQYF,TGTGCCAGCAGTTACGGGACAGGGGCCTACGAGCAGTACTTC
.,TRBD1,TRBV5-1,TRBJ1-2,CASSWSLQGADGYTF,TGCGCCAGCAGCTGGAGCCTACAGGGGGCGGATGGCTACACCTTC
.,.,TRBV12-3/TRBV12-4,TRBJ2-3,CASSPSQVGTQYF,TGTGCCAGCAGTCCCTCGCAGGTTGGTACGCAGTATTTT
once,.,TRBV27,TRBJ2-5,CASSPLHLRGGQETQYF,TGTGCCAGCAGTCCCTTACACCTTCGTGGAGGGCAAGAGACCCAGTACTTC
.,.,TRBV3-1/TRBV3-2,TRBJ2-5,CASSHRQVPETQYF,TGTGCCAGCAGCCACCGGCAGGTCCCAGAGACCCAGTACTTC
.,.,TRBV5-1,TRBJ2-7,CASKVADSYEQYF,TGCGCCAGCAAGGTAGCGGACTCCTACGAGCAGTACTTC
.,TRBD1,TRBV11-2,TRBJ2-3,CASSAWDRSTDTQYF,TGTGCCAGCAGCGCCTGGGACAGGAGCACAGATACGCAGTATTTT
.,.,TRBV7-9,TRBJ1-5,CASSSSDSFNQPQHF,TGTGCCAGCAGCTCCTCGGACAGCTTCAATCAGCCCCAGCATTTT
.,TRBD2,TRBV5-4,TRBJ2-1,CASSLDGLAGREQFF,TGTGCCAGCAGCTTGGATGGTCTAGCGGGGCGTGAGCAGTTCTTC
few,TRBD1,TRBV5-1,TRBJ2-7,CASRGTGRHEQYF,TGCGCCAGCAGGGGGACAGGGAGACACGAGCAGTACTTC
.,TRBD1,TRBV3-1/TRBV3-2,TRBJ1-1,CASSQEFRGRYMNTEAFF,TGTGCCAGCAGCCAAGAGTTCAGGGGGCGTTACATGAACACTGAAGCTTTCTTT
.,TRBD1,TRBV5-1,TRBJ2-7,CASSLGTGYVKYF,TGCGCCAGCAGCTTGGGGACAGGGTACGTGAAGTACTTC
.,TRBD1,TRBV27,TRBJ1-5,CASSDGQGDNQPQHF,TGTGCCAGCAGCGACGGACAGGGTGACAATCAGCCCCAGCATTTT
.,TRBD1,TRBV9,TRBJ2-7,CASSPLGTGTHEQYF,TGTGCCAGCAGCCCCCTCGGGACAGGGACTCACGAGCAGTACTTC
.,TRBD2,TRBV2,TRBJ2-7,CASSEISGGLAGEQYF,TGTGCCAGCAGTGAGATTTCGGGAGGCCTTGCGGGCGAGCAGTACTTC
.,.,TRBV24-1,TRBJ1-2,CATSDPQRYYGYTF,TGTGCCACCAGTGATCCACAGAGATACTATGGCTACACCTTC
once,.,TRBV2,TRBJ1-5,CASTQGGSSNQPQHF,TGTGCCAGCACTCAAGGGGGTTCCAGCAATCAGCCCCAGCATTTT
.,TRBD1,TRBV27,TRBJ2-7,CASKQGYEQYF,TGTGCCAGTAAACAGGGGTACGAGCAGTACTTC